Presented here are 19 T cell receptor beta chains from one specimen sequenced in a study of OX40 agonist ivuxolimab in advanced cancers. Produced via immunoSEQ multiplex PCR; TCRdb's table is partial and in-frame only. The sample holds more than 45,000 clones, about 78% seen once. Source: CD4+ or CD8+ T cells sorted from blood, taken in a trial of the OX40 agonist ivuxolimab. The source is an adult with an advanced solid tumor such as melanoma, head and neck, liver or kidney cancer.

V usage is TRBV29-1 and J usage is TRBJ1-2; the D is unclear. The V end lost 5 bases, the J end lost 5 bases, and 12 bases lay between the germline ends. CDR3 length equals 12 residues. Germline values: CDR1 SQVTM, CDR2 ANQGSEA. CDR3 sequence (DNA): TGCAGCGTTAGGCAGACCATTTATGGCTACACCTTC. Encoded protein: CSVRQTIYGYTF. The complete variable domain, with remaining parts taken from reference TRBV29-1 and TRBJ1-2, reads SAVISQKPSRDICQRGTSLTIQCQVDSQVTMMFWYRQQPGQSLTLIATANQGSEATYESGFVIDKFPISRPNLTFSTLTVSNMSPEDSSIYLCSVRQTIYGYTFGSGTRLTVV.

The gene calls are TRBV7-6 and TRBJ1-6; 10 bases match TRBD1. The CDR3 consists of 14 residues. The germline gives CDR1 SGHVS, CDR2 FNYEAQ. The J segment lost 10 bases and the V segment lost 1 base, leaving 1 base of the junction unmatched. The CDR3 region has the DNA TGTGCCAGCAGCTTAGGGACAGGGGGATCACCCCTCCACTTT. It encodes CASSLGTGGSPLHF.

This clone is a singleton in its sample. This chain joins TRBV28 and TRBJ2-3; no definite D call. This CDR3 contains 13 residues. V was cut by 3 bases and J by 4 bases, with 8 bases left in between. CDR1 MDHEN and CDR2 SYDVKM come from the germline V gene. CDR3 loop: CASSFQIADTQYF. The CDR3 DNA sequence: TGTGCCAGCAGTTTTCAAATCGCAGATACGCAGTATTTT. Full variable domain (missing parts from reference TRBV28 and TRBJ2-3): DVKVTQSSRYLVKRTGEKVFLECVQDMDHENMFWYRQDPGLGLRLIYFSYDVKMKEKGDIPEGYSVSREKKERFSLILESASTNQTSMYLCASSFQIADTQYFGPGTRLTVL.

The chain is built from TRBV29-1 and TRBJ2-7; no reliable D call. V lost 6 bases, J lost 2 bases, and 8 bases lay in between. This CDR3 is 11 amino acids long. The V gene's germline CDR1 is SQVTM and CDR2 ANQGSEA. CDR3 residues: CSVQYAYEQYF. CDR3 coding DNA: TGCAGCGTCCAGTATGCCTACGAGCAGTACTTC.

The CDR3 reads CASSSSTDTQYF. The CDR3 nucleotides read TGTGCCAGCAGCTCAAGCACAGATACGCAGTATTTT. The chain uses TRBV7-9 and TRBJ2-3, with unresolved D. The CDR3 has 12 amino acids. Trimming removed 4 bases at V and 0 bases at J, with 2 bases between. Germline lookup yields CDR1 SEHNR and CDR2 FQNEAQ (reference sequence).

The sample holds one count of this clone. The chain combines TRBV28 with TRBJ1-6; D is unclear. Trimming stripped 3 bases from V and 4 bases from J, with 7 bases between. Germline V CDR1 and CDR2: MDHEN, SYDVKM. CDR3 size: 14 residues. The CDR3 loop reads CASSLVVYNSPLHF. CDR3 in DNA: TGTGCCAGCAGTTTGGTAGTGTATAATTCACCCCTCCACTTT. Looking up the rest from reference TRBV28 and TRBJ1-6 gives the full variable domain: DVKVTQSSRYLVKRTGEKVFLECVQDMDHENMFWYRQDPGLGLRLIYFSYDVKMKEKGDIPEGYSVSREKKERFSLILESASTNQTSMYLCASSLVVYNSPLHFGNGTRLTVT.

This chain links TRBV27 with TRBJ1-1; D is ambiguous. V dropped 5 bases and J dropped 6 bases, with 10 bases sitting between them. This CDR3 spans 12 amino acids. Per the germline V gene, CDR1 is MNHEY and CDR2 is SMNVEV (reference sequence). In nucleotides, the CDR3 is TGTGCCAGCAGTCCCCGGGGTGCTGAAGCTTTCTTT. Its translation: CASSPRGAEAFF.

V gene TRBV29-1 combines with J gene TRBJ1-2, with 7 bases that match TRBD1. Per the germline V gene, CDR1 is SQVTM and CDR2 is ANQGSEA. After removal of 4 bases from V and 0 bases from J, the junction contained 2 bases not matched to a gene. This CDR3 region has 13 residues. The CDR3 reads CSVATGTNYGYTF. Written as DNA, the CDR3 is TGCAGCGTTGCGACAGGGACTAACTATGGCTACACCTTC.

This clone was seen a single time. The chain recombines TRBV6-6 with TRBJ1-5, with a possible D match to TRBD1 (5 bases). V was clipped by 6 bases and J by 4 bases, with 16 bases between them. This CDR3 comprises 15 residues. Germline CDR1 and CDR2: MNHNY and SVGAGI (reference sequence). CDR3 protein: CASRNWGDGNQPQHF. DNA for the CDR3: TGTGCCAGCAGAAATTGGGGGGACGGGAATCAGCCCCAGCATTTT.

The chain combines TRBV28 with TRBJ2-7; 8 bases match TRBD1. The CDR3 loop spans 12 amino acids. CDR1 is MDHEN and CDR2 is SYDVKM in the germline V gene. With 11 bases clipped from V and 5 bases from J, the junction kept 8 bases outside the gene matches. For the CDR3, the DNA is TGTGCCGGACAGACAGGGGTTCACGAGCAGTACTTC. Its translation is CAGQTGVHEQYF.

The chain carries TRBV6-5 and TRBJ2-7; 7 positions agree with TRBD1. The J segment lost 7 bases and the V segment lost 5 bases, leaving 11 bases of the junction unmatched. The CDR3 runs to 14 residues. Germline CDR1 reads MNHEY; CDR2 reads SVGAGI. The CDR3 sequence: CASSQSRQGGEQYF. For the CDR3, the DNA is TGTGCCAGCAGTCAATCGCGACAGGGTGGGGAGCAGTACTTC.

This clone was seen only once. CDR3 in DNA: TGTGCCAGCTCGGGGACACTAACTAATGAAAAACTGTTTTTT. Translated: CASSGTLTNEKLFF. This chain links TRBV18 with TRBJ1-4; possible D gene TRBD1, 6 bases. Germline CDR1 is KGHSH and CDR2 is LQKENI. The germline V and J ends were trimmed by 6 bases and 1 base, with 9 bases remaining between them. The CDR3 runs to 14 residues.

The rearrangement links TRBV28 to TRBJ1-1, with 8 positions matching TRBD1. This CDR3 is built from 14 residues. Trimming at V came to 8 bases and at J to 8 bases, leaving 13 bases not matched to a gene. Looked up from germline, CDR1 is MDHEN and CDR2 is SYDVKM. The CDR3, as DNA: TGTGCCAGCGGGTTAACAGGGGGGAAGATGGAAGCTTTCTTT. This translates into CASGLTGGKMEAFF.

This clone has more than one count but fewer than ten. The V gene is TRBV7-2, the J gene TRBJ2-5; the D is unclear. V dropped 0 bases and J dropped 1 base, with 3 bases sitting between them. This CDR3 is 13 amino acids long. Germline-derived CDR1 and CDR2 are SGHTA and FQGNSA. The CDR3 reads CASSLATQETQYF. CDR3 DNA: TGTGCCAGCAGCTTAGCTACCCAAGAGACCCAGTACTTC.

The chain carries TRBV11-3 and TRBJ2-3; 7 bases agree with TRBD2. Germline assignment: CDR1 SGHNT and CDR2 YENEEA. V trimming: 2 bases; J trimming: 0 bases; junction bases outside the gene matches: 5. The CDR3 totals 16 residues. The CDR3 nucleotides are TGTGCCAGCAGCTTACATAGCGGGTCTAGCACAGATACGCAGTATTTT. This translates into CASSLHSGSSTDTQYF. Full variable domain (outside the CDR3, taken from reference TRBV11-3 and TRBJ2-3): EAGVVQSPRYKIIEKKQPVAFWCNPISGHNTLYWYLQNLGQGPELLIRYENEEAVDDSQLPKDRFSAERLKGVDSTLKIQPAELGDSAVYLCASSLHSGSSTDTQYFGPGTRLTVL.

This clone was counted between two and nine times. The J gene is TRBJ2-7, the V gene TRBV5-1; 11 positions agree with TRBD2. CDR1 and CDR2 from the germline V gene are SGHRS and YFSETQ. The CDR3 is 18 amino acids. The J segment lost 2 bases and the V segment lost 2 bases, leaving 12 bases of the junction unmatched. DNA for the CDR3: TGCGCCAGCAGCTTTGGCCGGCTAGCGGGAGGCCTACCCTACGAGCAGTACTTC. This translates into CASSFGRLAGGLPYEQYF.

This chain joins TRBV28 and TRBJ1-4; D ambiguous. V lost 4 bases to trimming and J lost 4 bases, with 13 bases between them. CDR3 length: 15 amino acids. CDR1 is MDHEN and CDR2 is SYDVKM in the germline V gene. For the CDR3, the DNA is TGTGCCAGCAGTTCGCCCTTAGGTCTTAATGAAAAACTGTTTTTT. Translation: CASSSPLGLNEKLFF.

The chain links TRBV5-1 to TRBJ1-3; TRBD1 is a possible D gene (6 bases). Per the germline V gene, CDR1 is SGHRS and CDR2 is YFSETQ. The CDR3 loop spans 15 amino acids. Trimming removed 1 base from V and 4 bases from J, with 12 bases in between. The DNA of the CDR3 is TGCGCCAGCAGCTTGCCCCGGGACATGGGAAACACCATATATTTT. Protein sequence: CASSLPRDMGNTIYF.

This clone occurred once. CDR3 bases: TGTGCCGGCCCCGCTTTAAGACCCCCCCTCCTGCCCCAGCATTTT. Protein: CAGPALRPPLLPQHF. The V call is TRBV19, the J call TRBJ1-5; D unresolved. The V and J ends lost 11 bases and 9 bases respectively, with 26 bases between them. Germline CDR1 and CDR2: LNHDA and SQIVND (reference sequence). CDR3 length: 15 residues.